The 16 T cell receptor beta chains presented below share a single source sample, sequenced in a study of blood T cell repertoires in COVID-19. Clones were sequenced by immunoSEQ multiplex PCR, and TCRdb holds only the in-frame ones, with some missing. This sample has 220,000 or so clones; around 84% occur once, and the top ten carry over 2.5%. Sample: peripheral blood. Every receptor here comes from a man between 45 and 60 years old who had recovered from COVID-19.

In regard to this clone: The same CDR3 can be traced to other DNA sequences in this sample. The chain combines TRBV28 with TRBJ1-2, with TRBD1 as a possible D gene (6 bases). Trimming cost V 3 bases and J 8 bases, with 13 bases left between them. The germline CDR1 and CDR2 sequences are MDHEN and SYDVKM. This CDR3 spans 13 amino acids. The CDR3 loop reads CASSLGGARGYTF. CDR3 nucleotide sequence: TGTGCCAGCAGTTTGGGGGGGGCGCGGGGCTACACCTTC.

V usage is TRBV9 and J usage is TRBJ2-1; 8 bases map to TRBD2. The CDR3 is 11 amino acids. Germline V gene data show CDR1 as SGDLS and CDR2 as YYNGEE. V shed 5 bases, J shed 15 bases, and the junction held 7 bases outside the gene matches. The CDR3 nucleotides are TGTGCCAGCAGTGCCGGGAGGGAGGCGTTCTTC. Translating it yields CASSAGREAFF.

The chain has TRBV6-5 and TRBJ1-5; D might be TRBD1 (5 bases). The CDR3 has 15 amino acids. V was shortened by 6 bases and J by 2 bases, with 14 bases between the two germline ends. The germline V gene encodes CDR1 MNHEY and CDR2 SVGAGI. CDR3 residues: CASSLGGPGNQPQHF. CDR3 nucleotides: TGTGCCAGCAGCCTCGGGGGTCCCGGCAATCAGCCCCAGCATTTT.

The V and J genes are TRBV27 and TRBJ1-2; the D gene is possibly TRBD1 (6 bases). Germline V gene sequence: CDR1 MNHEY, CDR2 SMNVEV (reference sequence). This CDR3 has 16 amino acids. The V and J ends lost 6 bases and 2 bases respectively, with 19 bases between them. The CDR3 sequence is CASSGLQTGSNYGYTF. The CDR3 bases are TGTGCCAGCAGCGGCCTCCAAACAGGGTCCAACTATGGCTACACCTTC.

This rearrangement joins TRBV18 to TRBJ2-5, with a tentative D call TRBD2 (5 bases). Germline CDR1 reads KGHSH; CDR2 reads LQKENI. The CDR3 runs 17 residues. V lost 2 bases and J 0 bases, leaving 16 bases between the germline ends. Here the CDR3 reads CASSPDLDYSYQETQYF. The CDR3 nucleotides read TGTGCCAGCTCACCAGATTTAGACTATTCGTACCAAGAGACCCAGTACTTC.

The rearrangement uses TRBV6-5 and TRBJ1-3; 8 positions agree with TRBD1. There are 14 residues in the CDR3. After removal of 6 bases from V and 2 bases from J, the junction contained 3 bases not matched to a gene. Germline V CDR1 and CDR2: MNHEY, SVGAGI. CDR3 loop: CASRNRGAGNTIYF. As DNA, the CDR3 is TGTGCCAGCAGGAACAGGGGGGCTGGAAACACCATATATTTT.

This sequence joins TRBV20-1 and TRBJ2-1, with D perhaps matching TRBD2 (5 bases). Trimming shortened V by 4 bases and J by 5 bases, and 9 bases separated the two germline ends. CDR3 length: 12 amino acids. In germline, CDR1 is DFQATT, CDR2 SNEGSKA (reference sequence). The CDR3 DNA reads as TGCAGTGCTAATGAGGAGGACAATGAGCAGTTCTTC. Its protein is CSANEEDNEQFF.

The chain has TRBV28 and TRBJ2-1; perhaps TRBD1 as D (6 bases). Looked up from germline, CDR1 is MDHEN and CDR2 is SYDVKM. Trimming pared 6 bases from V and 0 bases from J, leaving 12 bases between. The CDR3 runs to 15 residues. CDR3 protein: CASSFTRGSYNEQFF. CDR3 in DNA: TGTGCCAGCAGCTTCACCAGGGGCTCCTACAATGAGCAGTTCTTC.

This clone came up a few times. The V call is TRBV28, the J call TRBJ1-4, with D unresolved. V was pared by 3 bases and J by 10 bases, with 12 bases between. Germline CDR1 and CDR2: MDHEN and SYDVKM. CDR3 length equals 13 residues. The CDR3 nucleotides are TGTGCCAGCAGTTTCCGCCAGGAGGGAAAACTGTTTTTT. Translating it yields CASSFRQEGKLFF.

The chain uses TRBV27 and TRBJ2-5; D ambiguous. The CDR3 is 14 residues long. CDR1 is MNHEY and CDR2 is SMNVEV in the germline V gene (reference sequence). Trimming shortened V by 8 bases and J by 5 bases, and 18 bases separated the two germline ends. The CDR3 region is CASRLDLLAETQYF. For the CDR3, the DNA is TGTGCCAGCCGCCTAGACCTGTTGGCCGAGACCCAGTACTTC.

This clone occurred a few times. The V gene is TRBV3-1 (or the pseudogene TRBV3-2), the J gene TRBJ2-1; weak D call: TRBD2 (5 bases). The CDR3 totals 15 residues. Germline V gives CDR1 LGHDT, CDR2 YNNKEL (reference sequence). Trimming took 1 base from V and 4 from J, leaving 11 bases between them. As DNA, the CDR3 is TGTGCCAGCAGCCAAGCACTAGGGATTTACAATGAGCAGTTCTTC. It specifies CASSQALGIYNEQFF.

The chain employs TRBV14 and TRBJ1-1; 8 bases fit TRBD1. Germline V lookup: CDR1 SGHDN, CDR2 FVKESK. V was clipped by 4 bases and J by 5 bases; unmatched bases: 12. This CDR3 contains 16 residues. DNA of the CDR3: TGTGCCAGCAGCCGAAGGCCGCCGACAGGGGAGACTGAAGCTTTCTTT. This translates into CASSRRPPTGETEAFF.

This clone was observed once. This sequence joins TRBV14 and TRBJ2-2; weak D call: TRBD1 (5 bases). This CDR3 region has 17 residues. With 4 bases removed from V and 4 bases from J, the gap between germline ends came to 19 bases. CDR1 and CDR2 from the germline V gene are SGHDN and FVKESK. The DNA for the CDR3 is TGTGCCAGCAGCCCTCAAAAGGGGCCGAGAGGCACCGGGGAGCTGTTTTTT. It specifies CASSPQKGPRGTGELFF.

The rearrangement joins TRBV5-1 to TRBJ2-2; 8 bases agree with TRBD2. CDR1 and CDR2 (germline): SGHRS, YFSETQ. V lost 6 bases and J lost 4; bases outside the gene matches: 8. This CDR3 region has 15 residues. This CDR3 is CASTRTSPSTGELFF. The CDR3 bases are TGCGCCAGCACCCGGACTAGCCCGAGCACCGGGGAGCTGTTTTTT.

V and J are TRBV27 and TRBJ2-7; D perhaps matches TRBD2 (6 bases). The CDR3 is made up of 15 amino acids. Trimming pared 4 bases from V and 7 bases from J, leaving 20 bases between. CDR1 is MNHEY, CDR2 SMNVEV, per germline (reference sequence). The CDR3 sequence is CASSSSGTPGREQYF. In DNA, the CDR3 is TGTGCCAGCAGTTCCTCCGGGACCCCAGGGAGGGAGCAGTACTTC.

This chain connects TRBV7-2 to TRBJ1-5, with 8 bases fitting TRBD1. Unmatched junction bases numbered 7, after V lost 5 bases and J lost 4 bases. The germline V gene encodes CDR1 SGHTA and CDR2 FQGNSA. The CDR3 has 15 residues. The CDR3, as DNA: TGTGCCAGCAGCACCACAGGGGGGAGGAATCAGCCCCAGCATTTT. Protein product: CASSTTGGRNQPQHF.